A single sample is the source of the 27 T cell receptor beta chains below, sequenced in a study of blood T cell repertoires in COVID-19. The assay was immunoSEQ multiplex PCR, and TCRdb's table has in-frame clones only and misses some. The repertoire consists of approximately 170,000 clones, with around 85% occurring once and the leading ten covering approximately 3%. Sequenced sample: PBMCs or T cells enriched from blood (not recorded which). These TCRs come from a woman younger than 45 who had recovered from COVID-19.

The chain carries TRBV2 and TRBJ1-2; D uncertain. The CDR3 sequence is 12 residues long. V lost 4 bases and J 7 bases, leaving 10 bases between the germline ends. Germline V lookup: CDR1 SNHLY, CDR2 FYNNEI. Written as DNA, the CDR3 is TGTGCCAGCAGTGTCCAACATCTTGGCTACACCTTC. Amino acids: CASSVQHLGYTF.

This clone was counted only a few times. The genes are TRBV10-1 and TRBJ2-2; 9 positions match TRBD2. Germline V CDR1 and CDR2: WNHNN, SYGVQD (reference sequence). The CDR3 contains 16 residues. Trimming removed 3 bases from V and 4 bases from J; junction bases left unmatched: 6. CDR3 DNA sequence: TGCGCCAGCAGTGATGGTAGCGGGGGATTCACCGGGGAGCTGTTTTTT. It codes for CASSDGSGGFTGELFF.

This rearrangement joins TRBV6-4 to TRBJ1-1; possibly TRBD1 for D (5 bases). This CDR3 is built from 13 residues. The germline V gene has CDR1 MRHNA and CDR2 SNTAGT. Trimming took 6 bases from V and 1 from J, leaving 9 bases between them. The CDR3 reads CASSGGENTEAFF. For the CDR3, the DNA is TGTGCCAGCAGCGGGGGAGAGAACACTGAAGCTTTCTTT.

The chain has TRBV7-9 and TRBJ2-1, with 12 bases lining up with TRBD1. The V gene end was trimmed by 2 bases and the J gene end by 13 bases; junction bases not matched to a gene: 12. Germline CDR1 reads SEHNR; CDR2 reads FQNEAQ (reference sequence). This CDR3 region has 16 residues. In DNA, the CDR3 is TGTGCCAGCAGCTTATTGCGGGGACAGGGGGCGGAGGGTCAGTTCTTC. This codes for CASSLLRGQGAEGQFF.

This clone was detected only once. V and J are TRBV29-1 and TRBJ2-7, with TRBD2 matching over 7 bases. The CDR3 has 12 residues. Germline lookup yields CDR1 SQVTM and CDR2 ANQGSEA. V gave up 6 bases and J gave up 5 bases; unmatched junction bases: 7. CDR3 region: CSVRGVKNEQYV. DNA for the CDR3: TGCAGCGTCCGGGGGGTAAAGAACGAGCAGTACGTC.

V and J are TRBV11-2 and TRBJ2-3, with 13 positions matching TRBD2. Germline CDR1 and CDR2: SGHAT and FQNNGV. The CDR3 length is 18 residues. V gave up 5 bases and J gave up 2 bases; unmatched junction bases: 10. The CDR3, as DNA: TGTGCCAGCAGCACCGGACTAGCGGGAGAAGTCCTCACAGATACGCAGTATTTT. Amino acids: CASSTGLAGEVLTDTQYF.

This clone has a single count. The chain has TRBV2 and TRBJ1-3; TRBD1 matches at 9 bases. Trimming took 6 bases from V and 4 from J; bases not matched to a gene: 7. The CDR3 runs 15 residues. Germline V CDR1 and CDR2: SNHLY, FYNNEI. CDR3 protein: CASSEQGAGGNTIYF. In nucleotides, the CDR3 is TGTGCCAGCAGCGAACAGGGGGCTGGCGGAAACACCATATATTTT.

This chain joins TRBV6-1 and TRBJ1-6; D gene uncertain. The ends were cut back, 1 base at V and 4 bases at J, with 11 bases in the middle. Germline CDR1 and CDR2: MNHNS and SASEGT. This CDR3 is built from 16 residues. The CDR3 region is CASSEGSAGYNSPLHF. CDR3 sequence (DNA): TGTGCCAGCAGTGAAGGCTCCGCGGGATATAATTCACCCCTCCACTTT.

This clone was seen only a few times. The V call is TRBV29-1, the J call TRBJ2-2, with TRBD1 matching over 9 bases. In germline, CDR1 is SQVTM, CDR2 ANQGSEA. V dropped 6 bases and J dropped 5; count of bases not matched to a gene: 4. This CDR3 has 13 amino acids. The CDR3 protein is CSVRQGGTGELFF. For the CDR3, the DNA is TGCAGCGTCCGACAGGGGGGAACCGGGGAGCTGTTTTTT.

The CDR3 is CAWLLLNQPQHF. In DNA form, the CDR3 reads TGTGCCTGGCTGCTACTAAATCAGCCCCAGCATTTT. The gene calls are TRBV30 and TRBJ1-5, with no clear D. This CDR3 has 12 residues. Germline V CDR1 and CDR2: GTSNPN, SVGIG (reference sequence). V was trimmed by 5 bases and J by 4 bases, leaving 9 bases between them.

This clone was seen a few times. V usage is TRBV2 and J usage is TRBJ2-7; perhaps TRBD2 as D (6 bases). This CDR3 contains 13 residues. Looked up from germline, CDR1 is SNHLY and CDR2 is FYNNEI. V dropped 7 bases and J dropped 2 bases, with 12 bases sitting between them. As DNA, the CDR3 is TGTGCCAGCATGGGGGGAATCCCCTACGAGCAGTACTTC. This translates into CASMGGIPYEQYF.

V and J are TRBV23-1 and TRBJ1-3, with D unclear. TRBV23-1 is noted as an ORF with a role that remains uncertain. The CDR3 has 18 residues. V was pared by 3 bases and J by 0 bases, with 18 bases between. This CDR3 reads CASSQRICGGSSGNTIYF. The CDR3 DNA reads as TGCGCCAGCAGTCAGAGGATATGCGGCGGGAGCTCTGGAAACACCATATATTTT.

V is TRBV10-3 and J is TRBJ1-5; 10 bases align to TRBD1. The CDR3 sequence is 17 residues long. J was trimmed by 0 bases and V by 2 bases; bases with no gene match: 4. Germline CDR1 reads ENHRY; CDR2 reads SYGVKD. CDR3: CAISEGTGAYSNQPQHF. CDR3 nucleotide sequence: TGTGCCATCAGTGAGGGGACAGGGGCATATAGCAATCAGCCCCAGCATTTT.

The rearrangement links TRBV3-1 (or the pseudogene TRBV3-2) to TRBJ1-4; D may be TRBD1 (6 bases). V lost 4 bases, J lost 6 bases, and 15 bases lay in between. This CDR3 is built from 15 residues. CDR1 is LGHDT, CDR2 YNNKEL, per germline (reference sequence). CDR3 DNA: TGTGCCAGCAGCCCCCAAGGACAGACTGATGAAAAACTGTTTTTT. Amino acid sequence: CASSPQGQTDEKLFF.

The chain carries TRBV4-1 and TRBJ1-5; the match to TRBD1 covers 8 bases. The CDR3 covers 16 residues. V lost 4 bases and J lost 6; bases outside the gene matches: 11. Germline values: CDR1 MGHRA, CDR2 YSYEKL. The CDR3 spells CASSPTGGKGFQPQHF. The CDR3 nucleotides are TGCGCCAGCAGCCCTACAGGGGGAAAGGGCTTTCAGCCCCAGCATTTT.

The rearrangement links TRBV11-3 to TRBJ2-7; weak D call: TRBD1 (5 bases). This CDR3 spans 13 amino acids. The V gene lost 0 bases and the J gene lost 4 bases, with 7 bases spanning the gap. Germline lookup yields CDR1 SGHNT and CDR2 YENEEA. The CDR3 bases are TGTGCCAGCAGCTTAGATAAGGGGTACGAGCAGTACTTC. This encodes CASSLDKGYEQYF.

The chain combines TRBV2 with TRBJ1-1; TRBD1 agrees at 10 bases. V gave up 4 bases and J gave up 6 bases; unmatched junction bases: 8. The CDR3 sequence is 15 residues long. Germline V gives CDR1 SNHLY, CDR2 FYNNEI. The CDR3 loop reads CASSGGQGIEAEAFF. The CDR3 nucleotides are TGTGCCAGCAGTGGGGGACAGGGGATCGAGGCTGAAGCTTTCTTT.

This clone was seen just once. The chain employs TRBV2 and TRBJ1-2; 11 bases align to TRBD1. V dropped 4 bases and J dropped 8; count of bases not matched to a gene: 3. CDR1 is SNHLY, CDR2 FYNNEI, per germline. The CDR3 is 13 amino acids. The CDR3 is CASSAGQGVGYTF. Here the CDR3 DNA reads TGTGCCAGCAGTGCGGGACAGGGGGTCGGCTACACCTTC.

This clone was counted between two and nine times. The chain employs TRBV5-1 and TRBJ1-5; D unresolved. Trimming took off 1 base at V and 0 bases at J, with 5 bases between the two ends. Germline assignment: CDR1 SGHRS and CDR2 YFSETQ. The CDR3 runs to 14 residues. The CDR3, as DNA: TGCGCCAGCAGCTTGTCAGGTAGCAATCAGCCCCAGCATTTT. Its protein product is CASSLSGSNQPQHF. The full variable domain, with the rest looked up from reference TRBV5-1 and TRBJ1-5, is KAGVTQTPRYLIKTRGQQVTLSCSPISGHRSVSWYQQTPGQGLQFLFEYFSETQRNKGNFPGRFSGRQFSNSRSEMNVSTLELGDSALYLCASSLSGSNQPQHFGDGTRLSIL.

This clone has a count of ten or more. The chain combines TRBV18 with TRBJ1-5, with 8 bases identical to TRBD1. Germline assignment: CDR1 KGHSH and CDR2 LQKENI. The trim removed 2 bases at V and 4 bases at J, leaving 10 bases unmatched. The CDR3 runs 17 residues. The CDR3 nucleotides read TGTGCCAGCTCACCAAATTTCGCCAGGGGGCTTAATCAGCCCCAGCATTTT. Protein: CASSPNFARGLNQPQHF.

The rearrangement links TRBV28 to TRBJ2-1; 8 bases fit TRBD1. This CDR3 comprises 14 residues. From germline, CDR1 is MDHEN and CDR2 SYDVKM. The trim removed 6 bases at V and 7 bases at J, leaving 8 bases unmatched. In DNA form, the CDR3 reads TGTGCCAGCAGGAAACGACAGGGGACAAATGAGCAGTTCTTC. This codes for CASRKRQGTNEQFF.

The V call is TRBV28, the J call TRBJ1-1; perhaps TRBD1 as D (6 bases). The length of the CDR3 is 11 residues. Trimming pared 10 bases from V and 1 base from J, leaving 7 bases between. Germline V gene sequence: CDR1 MDHEN, CDR2 SYDVKM. The DNA for the CDR3 is TGTGCCACACAGGGGAACACTGAAGCTTTCTTT. Encoded protein: CATQGNTEAFF.

This sequence joins TRBV19 and TRBJ1-1, with D hard to call. Looked up from germline, CDR1 is LNHDA and CDR2 is SQIVND (reference sequence). CDR3 length: 15 amino acids. V dropped 1 base and J dropped 3 bases, with 12 bases sitting between them. CDR3 sequence (DNA): TGTGCCAGTAGTATAGGATCGGGGTTTGACACTGAAGCTTTCTTT. It translates to CASSIGSGFDTEAFF.

V is TRBV3-1 (or the pseudogene TRBV3-2) and J is TRBJ2-5; D is uncertain. Germline-derived CDR1 and CDR2 are LGHDT and YNNKEL (reference sequence). V was shortened by 1 base and J by 5 bases, with 17 bases between the two germline ends. The CDR3 contains 16 residues. CDR3 DNA: TGTGCCAGCAGCCAAGCCGGGTCCCCCCGAAGGGAGACCCAGTACTTC. It encodes CASSQAGSPRRETQYF.

V usage is TRBV28 and J usage is TRBJ1-2, with 9 positions matching TRBD1. With V trimmed by 8 bases and J by 8 bases, 9 bases remained unmatched. The germline V gene encodes CDR1 MDHEN and CDR2 SYDVKM. The CDR3 consists of 13 residues. The CDR3 reads CASRTGGGRGYTF. The CDR3 DNA is TGTGCCAGCCGCACAGGGGGCGGGAGGGGCTACACCTTC.

V gene TRBV29-1 combines with J gene TRBJ1-2, with D possibly matching TRBD1 (6 bases). This CDR3 spans 13 amino acids. Germline CDR1 is SQVTM and CDR2 is ANQGSEA. The V end lost 4 bases, the J end lost 5 bases, and 14 bases lay between the germline ends. CDR3 DNA: TGCAGCGTTGTCACAGGGTGGGGGTATGGCTACACCTTC. It codes for CSVVTGWGYGYTF. Full variable domain (missing parts from reference TRBV29-1 and TRBJ1-2): SAVISQKPSRDICQRGTSLTIQCQVDSQVTMMFWYRQQPGQSLTLIATANQGSEATYESGFVIDKFPISRPNLTFSTLTVSNMSPEDSSIYLCSVVTGWGYGYTFGSGTRLTVV.

The chain uses TRBV7-9 and TRBJ2-3; D perhaps matches TRBD2 (5 bases). CDR1 and CDR2 (germline): SEHNR, FQNEAQ (reference sequence). This CDR3 comprises 14 residues. Trimming removed 1 base at V and 5 bases at J, with 10 bases between. The DNA for the CDR3 is TGTGCCAGCAGCTTAGATCCCGGAGGAGATACGCAGTATTTT. Amino acids: CASSLDPGGDTQYF.